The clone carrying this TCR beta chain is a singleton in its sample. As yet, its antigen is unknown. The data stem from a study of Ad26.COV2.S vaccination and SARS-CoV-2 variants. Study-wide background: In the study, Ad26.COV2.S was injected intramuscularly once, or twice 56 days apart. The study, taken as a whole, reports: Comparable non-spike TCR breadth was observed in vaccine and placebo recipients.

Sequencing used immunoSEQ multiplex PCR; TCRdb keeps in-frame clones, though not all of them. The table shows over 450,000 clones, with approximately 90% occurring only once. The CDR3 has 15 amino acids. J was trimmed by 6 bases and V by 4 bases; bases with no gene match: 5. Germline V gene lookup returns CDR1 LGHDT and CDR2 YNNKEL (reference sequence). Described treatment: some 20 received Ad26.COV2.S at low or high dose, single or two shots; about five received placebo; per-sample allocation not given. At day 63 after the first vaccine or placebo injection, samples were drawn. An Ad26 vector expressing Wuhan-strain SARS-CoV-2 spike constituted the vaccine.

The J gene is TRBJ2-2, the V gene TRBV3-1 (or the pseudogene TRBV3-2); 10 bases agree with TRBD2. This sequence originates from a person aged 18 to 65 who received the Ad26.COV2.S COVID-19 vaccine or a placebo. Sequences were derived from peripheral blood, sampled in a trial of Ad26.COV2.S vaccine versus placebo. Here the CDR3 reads CASSPTSGVSGELFF. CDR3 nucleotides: TGTGCCAGCAGCCCAACTAGCGGGGTTTCCGGGGAGCTGTTTTTT.